The rows below give T cell receptor beta chains drawn from one sample of a study of CD8 T cells in ankylosing spondylitis. TCRdb analysed the 5' RACE reads with MiXCR anew, one entry per CDR3 protein. The table has more than 600,000 distinct CDR3 sequences, under 20% seen once. The sample consisted of blood, either unsorted or a sorted T cell fraction (not recorded which). The source is a male donor with ankylosing spondylitis. Each CDR3 is given with its conserved first and last residue. The D gene is left open where the match is weak. Rows give clone size only sometimes, using once, few, many, or a class for an expanded clone.

clone size | J gene | V gene | D gene | CDR3 DNA | CDR3 protein
few | TRBJ1-4 | TRBV7-9 | TRBD1 | TGTGCCAGCAGCCCTCGGACAGGCTCTAGACTGTTTTTT | CASSPRTGSRLFF
few | TRBJ2-5 | TRBV7-3 | . | TGTGCCAGCAGCTTAACCGGATCCCTAGAGACCCAGTACTTC | CASSLTGSLETQYF
few | TRBJ1-5 | TRBV6-1 | . | TGTGCCAGCAGTGAAGCGTCACCCCAGCATTTT | CASSEASPQHF
few | TRBJ2-5 | TRBV18 | . | TGTGCCAGCTCACCAGGGAATACAATGAAGACCCAGTACTTC | CASSPGNTMKTQYF
once | TRBJ2-1 | TRBV11-1 | . | TGTGCCAGCAGCGTAGGACCGTCACTGCCCCACAATGAGCAGTTCTTC | CASSVGPSLPHNEQFF
few | TRBJ2-3 | TRBV28 | TRBD2 | TGTGCCAGCAGTCAATCCCGACTAGCTTATACGCAGTATTTT | CASSQSRLAYTQYF
many | TRBJ1-1 | TRBV12-3/TRBV12-4 | TRBD1 | TGTGCCAGCAGTTTCGGGACAGGGCCTCGTGAAGCTTTCTTT | CASSFGTGPREAFF
. | TRBJ2-1 | TRBV6-2/TRBV6-3 | TRBD2 | TGTGCCAGCACCCTACTAGCGGGGGCCTACAATGAGCAGTTCTTC | CASTLLAGAYNEQFF
. | TRBJ2-7 | TRBV12-5 | TRBD1 | TGTGCTAGTGGTTTGGTACTTTGGGACAGGCCTAACTCCTACGAGCAGTACTTC | CASGLVLWDRPNSYEQYF
many | TRBJ1-5 | TRBV6-2/TRBV6-3 | . | TGTGCCAGCAGCCGTGTCCAGTGGGCGATGTATCAGCCCCAGCATTTT | CASSRVQWAMYQPQHF
. | TRBJ1-5 | TRBV20-1 | . | TGCAGCCTGCGGCCCCAGCATTTT | CSLRPQHF
many | TRBJ2-3 | TRBV29-1 | . | TGCAGCGTTGAAGGGGGACACCTCTCCACAGATACGCAGTATTTT | CSVEGGHLSTDTQYF
few | TRBJ2-7 | TRBV4-2 | TRBD1 | TGTGCCAGCAGCCAAGGACCCGGACAGGAAAGCTCCTACGAGCAGTACTTC | CASSQGPGQESSYEQYF
. | TRBJ1-2 | TRBV20-1 | . | TGCAGTGCCTCCAGGGCCTATGGCTACACCTTC | CSASRAYGYTF
. | TRBJ2-1 | TRBV20-1 | . | TGCAGTGCTAAGGGGCGGGCAAGCTCCTACAATGAGCAGTTCTTC | CSAKGRASSYNEQFF
few | TRBJ2-3 | TRBV6-1 | TRBD2 | TGTGCCAGCAGTGGACTAGCGGGAGGGGTTAGCACAGATACGCAGTATTTT | CASSGLAGGVSTDTQYF
many | TRBJ1-1 | TRBV29-1 | . | TGCAGCGTTGACATTGGGGGTAGGGGAACCACTGAAGCTTTCTTT | CSVDIGGRGTTEAFF
. | TRBJ2-7 | TRBV9 | TRBD2 | TGTGCCAGCAGCGCGAGACGGACTAGCGGGGGCCTGAGCTCCTACGAGCAGTACTTC | CASSARRTSGGLSSYEQYF
many | TRBJ2-7 | TRBV7-9 | . | TGTGCCAGCAGCTCGGGTGTCGAGCAGTACTTC | CASSSGVEQYF
few | TRBJ2-1 | TRBV19 | . | TGTGCCAGTAGTATAGACAGGACTTCCTACAATGAGCAGTTCTTC | CASSIDRTSYNEQFF
. | TRBJ2-3 | TRBV20-1 | . | TGCAGTGCTGGGACACCCGGCACAGATACGCAGTATTTT | CSAGTPGTDTQYF
. | TRBJ2-7 | TRBV20-1 | TRBD1 | TGCAGTGCTAGATCGCCGGGACAGGGTCTTACGAACGAGCAGTACTTC | CSARSPGQGLTNEQYF
. | TRBJ2-3 | TRBV11-1 | . | TGTGCCAGCAGCTTATCGGGCTATATCACAGATACGCAGTATTTT | CASSLSGYITDTQYF
. | TRBJ1-6 | TRBV7-8 | . | TGTGCCAGCAGCCAACACTTAGGAGGGTCACCCCTCCACTTT | CASSQHLGGSPLHF
few | TRBJ2-1 | TRBV11-2 | . | TGTGCCAGCAGCTTAAGACAGACAAATTACAATGAGCAGTTCTTC | CASSLRQTNYNEQFF
. | TRBJ2-2 | TRBV27 | . | TGTGCCAGCAGTTTAATCGAGGGGGAGCTGTTTTTT | CASSLIEGELFF
many | TRBJ2-5 | TRBV6-5 | TRBD2 | TGTGCCAGCAGTTACTCGGCTAGCGGGATCGTAGAGACCCAGTACTTC | CASSYSASGIVETQYF
. | TRBJ1-1 | TRBV29-1 | TRBD1 | TGCAGCGTCACAAAACAGGGGGCGCGAGGGAACACTGAAGCTTTCTTT | CSVTKQGARGNTEAFF
few | TRBJ1-2 | TRBV4-2 | TRBD1 | TGTGCCAGCAGCCAACGGACAGGGACGGGTGGCTACACCTTC | CASSQRTGTGGYTF
. | TRBJ2-3 | TRBV7-3 | TRBD1 | TGTGCCAGCAGCCTCAGCCGGGACAGGGGCACAGATACGCAGTATTTT | CASSLSRDRGTDTQYF
. | TRBJ2-7 | TRBV20-1 | . | TGCAGTGCTGACCGACTGTCCTATTCCTACGAGCAGTACTTC | CSADRLSYSYEQYF
few | TRBJ2-1 | TRBV14 | TRBD1 | TGTGCCAGCAGCCCATCGACAGGGCTTTTAGATGAGCAGTTCTTC | CASSPSTGLLDEQFF
. | TRBJ2-5 | TRBV15 | TRBD1 | TGTGCCACCAGCACAGCACAGGGGCCGGAGGAGACCCAGTACTTC | CATSTAQGPEETQYF
. | TRBJ2-3 | TRBV9 | . | TGTGCCAGCAGCGTAGCGTCGGGGGATACGCAGTATTTT | CASSVASGDTQYF
few | TRBJ2-7 | TRBV12-3/TRBV12-4 | TRBD2 | TGTGCCAGCAGTCCATCCGGGACTAGCGGGACGGGAACCCGCTACGAGCAGTACTTC | CASSPSGTSGTGTRYEQYF
few | TRBJ2-7 | TRBV7-9 | . | TGTGCCATCACCTTGGAAGGGCATGAGCAGTACTTC | CAITLEGHEQYF
many | TRBJ1-2 | TRBV12-3/TRBV12-4 | TRBD1 | TGTGCCAGCAGCACCTCGGGACAGGGGCCGTTCTATGGCTACACCTTC | CASSTSGQGPFYGYTF
few | TRBJ2-5 | TRBV7-8 | TRBD2 | TGTGCCAGCAGTTCACAAGCGGGGGGGCAAGAGACCCAGTACTTC | CASSSQAGGQETQYF
. | TRBJ2-1 | TRBV27 | . | TGTGCCAGCAGTCCGATTGGGATGGATGAGCAGTTCTTC | CASSPIGMDEQFF
. | TRBJ2-2 | TRBV3-1 | . | TGTGCCAGCAGCTACCGGGACACAAACACCGGGGAGCTGTTTTTT | CASSYRDTNTGELFF
. | TRBJ2-2 | TRBV5-1 | . | TGCGCCAGCAGCTTTATCACGAACACCGGGGAGCTGTTTTTT | CASSFITNTGELFF
. | TRBJ1-1 | TRBV7-3 | . | TGTGCCAGCAGCCGCCTCGAGGCTATGAACACTGAAGCTTTCTTT | CASSRLEAMNTEAFF
few | TRBJ2-3 | TRBV27 | TRBD2 | TGTGCCAGCAGTCCGGGACTAGCGGACCACACAGATACGCAGTATTTT | CASSPGLADHTDTQYF
few | TRBJ1-1 | TRBV6-4 | . | TGTGCCAGCATTCCAAGGACAGTGAACACTGAAGCTTTCTTT | CASIPRTVNTEAFF
few | TRBJ2-3 | TRBV6-5 | . | TGTGCCAGCAGTTACTCGGCAGGTCGAGGCACAGATACGCAGTATTTT | CASSYSAGRGTDTQYF
few | TRBJ1-3 | TRBV4-2 | . | TGTGCCAGCAGCCAAAATCTGGGGGGCTCTGGAAACACCATATATTTT | CASSQNLGGSGNTIYF